This T cell receptor beta chain was sequenced in a study of cytomegalovirus exposure and HLA in healthy donors. PCR involved 60 Vbeta and 13 Jbeta primers. Some clones are missing from TCRdb's copy, which holds only in-frame ones; the method was immunoSEQ multiplex PCR. The table has 95,000 to 100,000 clones, 60% to 75% seen once. The sample consisted of PBMCs. The sequence derives from a man in his fifties in good health and CMV-seronegative.

DNA of the CDR3: TGCACCAGCAGCCAAGATTGGACAGAAGCTTTCTTT. Amino acid sequence: CTSSQDWTEAFF. This chain links TRBV1 with TRBJ1-1; the tabulated D call, TRBD1, remains unverified against the DNA. TRBV1 is labeled a pseudogene. The CDR3 has 12 residues.